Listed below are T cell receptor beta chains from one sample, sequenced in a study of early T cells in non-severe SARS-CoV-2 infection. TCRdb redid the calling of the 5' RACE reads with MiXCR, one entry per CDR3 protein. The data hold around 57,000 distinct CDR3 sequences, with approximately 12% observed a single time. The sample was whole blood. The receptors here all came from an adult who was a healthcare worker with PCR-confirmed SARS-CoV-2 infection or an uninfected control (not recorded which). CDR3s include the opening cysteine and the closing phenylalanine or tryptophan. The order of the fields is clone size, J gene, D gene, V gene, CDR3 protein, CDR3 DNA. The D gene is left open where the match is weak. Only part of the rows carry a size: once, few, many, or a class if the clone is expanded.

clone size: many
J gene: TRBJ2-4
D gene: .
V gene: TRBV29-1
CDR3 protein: CSVVWQNIQYF
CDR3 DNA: TGCAGCGTTGTATGGCAAAACATTCAGTACTTC

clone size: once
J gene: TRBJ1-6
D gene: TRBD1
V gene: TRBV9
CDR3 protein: CASSVGDRVYPLHF
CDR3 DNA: TGTGCCAGCAGCGTAGGGGACAGGGTATACCCCCTCCACTTT

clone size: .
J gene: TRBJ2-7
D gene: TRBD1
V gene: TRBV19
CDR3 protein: CAASQGRSYEQYF
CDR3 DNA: TGTGCCGCCTCACAGGGGCGCTCCTACGAGCAGTACTTC

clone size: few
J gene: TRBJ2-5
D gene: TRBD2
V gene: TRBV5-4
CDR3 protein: CASSLDFGGLAGRRETQYF
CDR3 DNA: TGTGCCAGCAGCTTGGATTTCGGGGGACTAGCGGGGAGACGGGAGACCCAGTACTTC

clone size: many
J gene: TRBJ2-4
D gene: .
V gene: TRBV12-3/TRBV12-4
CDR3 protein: CASSPEGTAKNIQYF
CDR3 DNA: TGTGCCAGCAGTCCCGAGGGTACGGCCAAAAACATTCAGTACTTC

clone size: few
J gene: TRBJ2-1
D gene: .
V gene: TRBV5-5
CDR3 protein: CASSRDLNNEQFF
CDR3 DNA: TGTGCCAGCAGCCGGGACCTCAACAATGAGCAGTTCTTC

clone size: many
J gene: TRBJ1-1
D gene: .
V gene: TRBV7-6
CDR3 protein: CASSLDSLPGEAFF
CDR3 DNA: TGTGCCAGCAGCTTAGATTCCCTCCCCGGAGAAGCTTTCTTT

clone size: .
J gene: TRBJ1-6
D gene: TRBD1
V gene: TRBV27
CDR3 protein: CASMGTGTGFYNSPLHF
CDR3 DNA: TGTGCCAGCATGGGGACAGGGACGGGGTTCTATAATTCACCCCTCCACTTT

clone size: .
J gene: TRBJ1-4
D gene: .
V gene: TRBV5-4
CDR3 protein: CASSLGGRKDEKLFF
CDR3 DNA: TGTGCCAGCAGCTTGGGGGGACGGAAAGATGAAAAACTGTTTTTT

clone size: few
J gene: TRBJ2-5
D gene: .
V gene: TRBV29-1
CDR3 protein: CSVSPRQETQYF
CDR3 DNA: TGCAGCGTTTCCCCAAGGCAGGAGACCCAGTACTTC

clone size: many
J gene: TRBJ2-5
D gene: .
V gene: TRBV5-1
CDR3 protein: CASSLEQRGTQYF
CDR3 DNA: TGCGCCAGCAGCTTGGAACAGAGGGGGACCCAGTACTTC

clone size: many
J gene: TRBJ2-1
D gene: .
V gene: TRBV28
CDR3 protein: CASRSYNEQFF
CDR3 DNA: TGTGCCAGCAGGTCCTACAATGAGCAGTTCTTC

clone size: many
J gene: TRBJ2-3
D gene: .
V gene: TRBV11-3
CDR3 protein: CASSRNGPQGDTQYF
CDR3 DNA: TGTGCCAGCAGCCGAAACGGCCCCCAGGGAGATACGCAGTATTTT

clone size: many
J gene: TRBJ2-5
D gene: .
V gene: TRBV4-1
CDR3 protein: CASSQEGRPSSQYF
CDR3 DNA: TGCGCCAGCAGCCAAGAAGGGCGGCCGAGTTCCCAGTACTTC

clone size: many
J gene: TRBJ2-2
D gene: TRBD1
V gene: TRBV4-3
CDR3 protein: CASSTGARNTGELFF
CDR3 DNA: TGCGCCAGCAGTACAGGGGCCAGGAACACCGGGGAGCTGTTTTTT

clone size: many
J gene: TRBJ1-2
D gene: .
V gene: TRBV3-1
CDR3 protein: CASSQGPTPGRTF
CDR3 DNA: TGTGCCAGCAGCCAAGGCCCGACCCCGGGTCGGACCTTC

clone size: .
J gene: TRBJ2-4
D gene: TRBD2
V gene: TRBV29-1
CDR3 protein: CSVDHPAGGEYF
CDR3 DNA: TGCAGCGTTGACCACCCCGCCGGGGGGGAGTACTTC

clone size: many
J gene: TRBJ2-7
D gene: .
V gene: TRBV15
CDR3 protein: CATSRVRELEQYF
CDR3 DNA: TGTGCCACCAGCAGAGTACGGGAGTTGGAGCAGTACTTC

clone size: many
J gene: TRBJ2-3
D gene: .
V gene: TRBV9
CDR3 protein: CASSVGVKDTQYF
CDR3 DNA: TGTGCCAGCAGCGTAGGGGTTAAAGATACGCAGTATTTT

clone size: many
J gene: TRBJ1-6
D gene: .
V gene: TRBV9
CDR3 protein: CASSLTGGNSPLHF
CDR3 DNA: TGTGCCAGCAGTCTCACCGGGGGTAATTCACCCCTCCACTTT

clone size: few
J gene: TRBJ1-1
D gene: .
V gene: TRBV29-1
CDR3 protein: CSTDEGFGTEAFF
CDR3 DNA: TGCAGCACCGACGAGGGGTTCGGCACTGAAGCTTTCTTT

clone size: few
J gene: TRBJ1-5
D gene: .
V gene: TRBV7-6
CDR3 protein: CASSLDEGSNQPQHF
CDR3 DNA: TGTGCCAGCAGCTTAGATGAGGGGAGCAATCAGCCCCAGCATTTT

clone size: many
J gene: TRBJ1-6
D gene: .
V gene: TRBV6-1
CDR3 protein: CASSLQGLDNSPLHF
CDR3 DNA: TGTGCCAGCAGTTTACAGGGCCTGGATAATTCACCCCTCCACTTT

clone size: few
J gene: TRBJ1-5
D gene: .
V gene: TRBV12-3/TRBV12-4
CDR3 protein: CASSLAYSNQPQHF
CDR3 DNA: TGTGCCAGCAGTTTGGCATATAGCAATCAGCCCCAGCATTTT

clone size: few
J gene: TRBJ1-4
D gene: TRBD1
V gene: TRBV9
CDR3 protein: CASSVTGGHEKLFF
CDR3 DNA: TGTGCCAGCAGCGTGACAGGGGGCCATGAAAAACTGTTTTTT

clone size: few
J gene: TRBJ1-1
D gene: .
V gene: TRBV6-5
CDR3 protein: CASSLIGPGAEAFF
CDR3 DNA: TGTGCCAGCAGTTTGATCGGACCGGGCGCTGAAGCTTTCTTT

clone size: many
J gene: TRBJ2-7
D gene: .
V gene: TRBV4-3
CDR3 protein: CASSQGQDYEQYF
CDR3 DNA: TGCGCCAGCAGCCAGGGCCAAGACTACGAGCAGTACTTC

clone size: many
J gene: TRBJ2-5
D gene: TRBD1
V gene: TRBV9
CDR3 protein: CASSVQGVRQETQYF
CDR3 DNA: TGTGCCAGCAGCGTGCAGGGGGTCCGACAAGAGACCCAGTACTTC

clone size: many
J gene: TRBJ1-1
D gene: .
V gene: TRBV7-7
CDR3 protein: CASSLRTDTEAFF
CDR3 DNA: TGTGCCAGCAGCCTACGGACAGACACTGAAGCTTTCTTT

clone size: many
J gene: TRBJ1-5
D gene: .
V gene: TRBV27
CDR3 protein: CASSFIRTLRLNQPQHF
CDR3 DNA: TGTGCCAGCAGTTTCATCAGGACCCTGAGATTGAATCAGCCCCAGCATTTT

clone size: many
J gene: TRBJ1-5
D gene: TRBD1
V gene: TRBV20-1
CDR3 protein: CSASRGTAYSNQPQHF
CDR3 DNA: TGCAGTGCTAGCAGGGGGACAGCATATAGCAATCAGCCCCAGCATTTT

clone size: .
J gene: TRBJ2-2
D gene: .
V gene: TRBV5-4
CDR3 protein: CASSFPSMNGELFF
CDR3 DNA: TGTGCCAGCAGCTTCCCTAGTATGAACGGGGAGCTGTTTTTT

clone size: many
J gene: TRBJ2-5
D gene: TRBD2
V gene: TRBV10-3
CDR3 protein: CAIRGGLAGGRETQYF
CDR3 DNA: TGTGCCATCAGAGGTGGACTAGCGGGGGGGCGAGAGACCCAGTACTTC

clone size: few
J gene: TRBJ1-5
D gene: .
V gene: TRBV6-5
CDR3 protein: CASSFSNNQPQHF
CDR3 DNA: TGTGCCAGCAGTTTTAGCAACAATCAGCCCCAGCATTTT

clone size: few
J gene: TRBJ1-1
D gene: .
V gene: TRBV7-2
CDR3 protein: CASSLLTRGTLNTEAFF
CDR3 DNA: TGTGCCAGCAGCTTACTCACGAGGGGGACTTTGAACACTGAAGCTTTCTTT

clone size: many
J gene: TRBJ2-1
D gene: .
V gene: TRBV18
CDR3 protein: CASSPARDEQFF
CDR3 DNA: TGTGCCAGCTCACCAGCGAGGGATGAGCAGTTCTTC